These 30 T cell receptor beta chains were sequenced from one sample in a study of sequential checkpoint blockade in melanoma. Produced via immunoSEQ multiplex PCR; TCRdb's table is partial and in-frame only. The sample includes around 3,000 clones, 16% of them seen just once. Treatment reported: randomized to nivolumab then ipilimumab (arm A) or the reverse (arm B). The sample here was tumor tissue (inferred from file names), taken from a patient given nivolumab and ipilimumab in sequence. These receptor sequences come from a human donor with melanoma.

This clone occurred many times. The V call is TRBV11-3, the J call TRBJ2-1, with 7 bases lining up with TRBD1. Germline CDR1 and CDR2: SGHNT and YENEEA. V lost 5 bases, J lost 0 bases, and 13 bases stayed unmatched. CDR3 size: 18 residues. The DNA of the CDR3 is TGTGCCAGCAGCGCCTCCCAAGGACAGGCCAGCTCCTACAATGAGCAGTTCTTC. It specifies CASSASQGQASSYNEQFF.

In this sample, this clone turned up a few times. The rearrangement uses TRBV28 and TRBJ1-1; TRBD1 might be the D (5 bases). The V end was cut by 6 bases, the J end by 11 bases, with 19 bases between. This CDR3 has 13 residues. Germline V gives CDR1 MDHEN, CDR2 SYDVKM. The CDR3 sequence: CASRTRGGTNAFF. Written as DNA, the CDR3 is TGTGCCAGCAGGACGAGGGGAGGTACGAATGCTTTCTTT.

This clone was found a few times. This chain joins TRBV14 and TRBJ2-5; D possibly corresponds to TRBD2 (5 bases). CDR1 SGHDN and CDR2 FVKESK come from the germline V gene. V lost 4 bases and J lost 7, with 10 bases in between. The CDR3 length is 12 residues. CDR3 bases: TGTGCCAGCAGCCCGGGGATGGTGACCCAGTACTTC. Translated, it gives CASSPGMVTQYF.

By sample fraction, this clone is medium-sized. The chain carries TRBV6-8 and TRBJ1-1; D ambiguous. CDR1 MNHGY and CDR2 SAAAGT come from the germline V gene. Trimming took 6 bases from V and 1 from J, leaving 9 bases between them. CDR3 length: 13 residues. The CDR3 sequence: CASRSQPNTEAFF. In nucleotides, the CDR3 is TGTGCCAGCAGGTCACAGCCGAACACTGAAGCTTTCTTT.

This clone was counted many times. The CDR3 region is CASSQEDLGAFTDTQYF. CDR3 DNA: TGTGCCAGCAGCCAAGAGGATTTGGGGGCCTTCACAGATACGCAGTATTTT. V and J are TRBV9 and TRBJ2-3; a possible D gene is TRBD1 (6 bases). The CDR3 covers 17 residues. Trimming pared 4 bases from V and 2 bases from J, leaving 20 bases between. Per the germline V gene, CDR1 is SGDLS and CDR2 is YYNGEE.

This clone was detected many times. The gene calls are TRBV11-3 and TRBJ1-3; 7 bases line up with TRBD1. V gave up 5 bases and J gave up 0 bases; unmatched junction bases: 1. CDR1 SGHNT and CDR2 YENEEA come from the germline V gene. The length of the CDR3 is 14 residues. The chain's CDR3 is CASSRDSSGNTIYF. The CDR3 bases are TGTGCCAGCAGCAGGGACAGCTCTGGAAACACCATATATTTT.

The rearrangement links TRBV6-8 to TRBJ2-3; D is uncertain. Trimming left V 4 bases short and J 1 base short, with 15 bases between. The CDR3 length is 16 residues. Germline loops: CDR1 MNHGY, CDR2 SAAAGT. For the CDR3, the DNA is TGTGCCAGCAGTTCCCACGGAGCCACAGGCACAGATACGCAGTATTTT. As protein: CASSSHGATGTDTQYF.

This clone is labeled large. This sequence joins TRBV9 and TRBJ1-6; D remains unclear. The CDR3 is made up of 13 amino acids. V lost 5 bases, J lost 6 bases, and 9 bases lay in between. Germline values: CDR1 SGDLS, CDR2 YYNGEE. The CDR3 bases are TGTGCCAGCAGTCCCGGACCTAATTCACCCCTCCACTTT. Translation gives CASSPGPNSPLHF.

The chain employs TRBV5-1 and TRBJ2-5; TRBD1 matches 8 bases. CDR1 and CDR2 (germline): SGHRS, YFSETQ. V was pared by 4 bases and J by 3 bases, with 5 bases of the junction left unmatched. The CDR3 totals 14 residues. The CDR3 protein is CASSTWTGKETQYF. DNA of the CDR3: TGCGCCAGCAGCACCTGGACAGGGAAAGAGACCCAGTACTTC.

A few counts support this clone. The chain links TRBV28 to TRBJ1-5; D is undetermined. Per the germline V gene, CDR1 is MDHEN and CDR2 is SYDVKM. V lost 6 bases and J 4 bases, leaving 16 bases between the germline ends. The CDR3 sequence is 15 residues long. CDR3 loop: CASSRAGGRNQPQHF. The CDR3 DNA sequence: TGTGCCAGCAGCCGGGCAGGAGGACGAAATCAGCCCCAGCATTTT.

The table lists this clone with many counts. The DNA of the CDR3 is TGTGCCAGCAGCTTAGGCCCAGGGGCGGCCGAGCAGTACTTC. It translates to CASSLGPGAAEQYF. The chain couples TRBV11-3 to TRBJ2-7; D might be TRBD1 (6 bases). Germline V gene sequence: CDR1 SGHNT, CDR2 YENEEA. The CDR3 loop spans 14 amino acids. The V end lost 1 base, the J end lost 6 bases, and 13 bases lay between the germline ends.

The chain combines TRBV28 with TRBJ1-4; D gene unclear. Germline CDR1 is MDHEN and CDR2 is SYDVKM. The CDR3 has 12 amino acids. Trimming took 5 bases from V and 7 from J, leaving 8 bases between them. The CDR3 sequence is CASSPTLEKLFF. The CDR3 DNA reads as TGTGCCAGCAGTCCCACCCTTGAAAAACTGTTTTTT. Combining the CDR3 with reference TRBV28 and TRBJ1-4 gives the whole variable domain DVKVTQSSRYLVKRTGEKVFLECVQDMDHENMFWYRQDPGLGLRLIYFSYDVKMKEKGDIPEGYSVSREKKERFSLILESASTNQTSMYLCASSPTLEKLFFGSGTQLSVL.

This clone is large. J is TRBJ1-1 and V is TRBV6-1; D remains ambiguous. CDR1 MNHNS and CDR2 SASEGT come from the germline V gene. Trimming removed 1 base from V and 10 bases from J, with 16 bases in between. This CDR3 is built from 14 residues. CDR3 amino acids: CASSEGVPREGAFF. DNA of the CDR3: TGTGCCAGCAGTGAAGGGGTCCCGCGTGAAGGAGCTTTCTTT.

The chain combines TRBV6-8 with TRBJ1-5; no clear D. The germline V gene encodes CDR1 MNHGY and CDR2 SAAAGT. V dropped 0 bases and J dropped 10 bases, with 13 bases sitting between them. The CDR3 has 14 amino acids. Here the CDR3 DNA reads TGTGCCAGCAGTTACTCGATGACCTCTGGACCCCAGCATTTT. Its translation: CASSYSMTSGPQHF.

This clone is medium-sized by share. The chain couples TRBV6-8 to TRBJ2-7; the D is unclear. From germline, CDR1 is MNHGY and CDR2 SAAAGT. The CDR3 extends over 14 amino acids. The V and J ends lost 2 bases and 2 bases respectively, with 10 bases between them. The CDR3 nucleotides read TGTGCCAGCAGTTACGGCGCGTTAGCCTACGAGCAGTACTTC. It specifies CASSYGALAYEQYF.

By sample share, this clone is medium-sized. This chain uses TRBV11-3 with TRBJ2-1, with D perhaps TRBD1 or TRBD2 (5 bases each). The V end lost 3 bases, the J end lost 0 bases, and 9 bases lay between the germline ends. The CDR3 totals 15 residues. CDR1 and CDR2 (germline): SGHNT, YENEEA. CDR3 nucleotides: TGTGCCAGCAGCTTGGGGGACCGCTCCTACAATGAGCAGTTCTTC. Amino acids: CASSLGDRSYNEQFF.

The chain uses TRBV30 and TRBJ1-4; TRBD1 aligns across 10 bases. V was clipped by 2 bases and J by 8 bases; unmatched bases: 5. Germline assignment: CDR1 GTSNPN and CDR2 SVGIG (reference sequence). This CDR3 comprises 14 residues. The CDR3 region is CAWSSGTGVEKLFF. The CDR3 DNA reads TGTGCCTGGAGTTCGGGGACAGGGGTCGAAAAACTGTTTTTT.

This clone was detected only once. The genes are TRBV5-1 and TRBJ2-1, with TRBD1 identical over 9 bases. Germline values: CDR1 SGHRS, CDR2 YFSETQ. This CDR3 is 14 amino acids long. J gave up 8 bases and V 4 bases, and 7 bases lay outside the gene matches. The CDR3 spells CASSARDRVDEQFF. The CDR3 nucleotides read TGCGCCAGCAGCGCCCGGGACAGGGTGGATGAGCAGTTCTTC. Full variable domain (remainder filled in from reference TRBV5-1 and TRBJ2-1): KAGVTQTPRYLIKTRGQQVTLSCSPISGHRSVSWYQQTPGQGLQFLFEYFSETQRNKGNFPGRFSGRQFSNSRSEMNVSTLELGDSALYLCASSARDRVDEQFFGPGTRLTVL.

In this sample, this clone is medium-sized (0.01 to 0.1%). J is TRBJ2-5 and V is TRBV4-1; no clear D. Germline-derived CDR1 and CDR2 are MGHRA and YSYEKL. This CDR3 has 14 residues. Deletions cut 1 base from V and 2 bases from J, with 8 bases between. The CDR3 loop reads CASSQASYQETQYF. CDR3 DNA: TGCGCCAGCAGCCAAGCGTCCTATCAAGAGACCCAGTACTTC.

This clone was detected ten times or more. The V gene is TRBV11-3, the J gene TRBJ1-6, with a weak D call TRBD1 (6 bases). Trimming cost V 5 bases and J 5 bases, with 16 bases left between them. CDR1 SGHNT and CDR2 YENEEA come from the germline V gene. The CDR3 extends over 16 amino acids. Written as DNA, the CDR3 is TGTGCCAGCAGCCTCCTACAGGGAACGGATAATTCACCCCTCCACTTT. Amino acid sequence: CASSLLQGTDNSPLHF.

This clone is large in the sample. V is TRBV11-3 and J is TRBJ2-3, with unresolved D. CDR1 and CDR2 (germline): SGHNT, YENEEA. CDR3 length: 14 amino acids. The V end lost 0 bases, the J end lost 2 bases, and 6 bases lay between the germline ends. CDR3 residues: CASSLEGYTDTQYF. The CDR3 nucleotides read TGTGCCAGCAGCTTAGAGGGGTACACAGATACGCAGTATTTT.

This clone was observed at least ten times. The J gene is TRBJ2-7, the V gene TRBV9; 8 bases match TRBD2. The J segment lost 5 bases and the V segment lost 0 bases, leaving 7 bases of the junction unmatched. The CDR3 spans 15 residues. CDR1 SGDLS and CDR2 YYNGEE come from the germline V gene. The CDR3: CASSVDSGGPDEQYF. CDR3 DNA: TGTGCCAGCAGCGTAGACTCGGGGGGGCCTGACGAGCAGTACTTC.

This chain uses TRBV28 with TRBJ2-7; D is possibly TRBD2 (7 bases). V was trimmed by 7 bases and J by 6 bases, leaving 13 bases between them. The CDR3 covers 12 residues. The germline V gene has CDR1 MDHEN and CDR2 SYDVKM. The CDR3 coding sequence is TGTGCCAGCACTCGGGGGGCATTCGAGCAGTACTTC. Translation: CASTRGAFEQYF.

This clone was recorded once. This rearrangement joins TRBV10-2 to TRBJ2-1, with 8 bases lining up with TRBD2. The CDR3 loop spans 15 amino acids. CDR1 and CDR2 from the germline V gene are WSHSY and SAAADI. V was pared by 6 bases and J by 0 bases, with 4 bases of the junction left unmatched. CDR3 region: CASRSGGPSYNEQFF. As DNA, the CDR3 is TGCGCCAGCAGGAGCGGGGGACCCTCCTACAATGAGCAGTTCTTC.

V and J are TRBV19 and TRBJ1-2, with 7 nucleotides matching TRBD1. Trimming cost V 6 bases and J 3 bases; bases outside gene matches: 7. The CDR3 runs to 14 residues. Germline V CDR1 and CDR2: LNHDA, SQIVND (reference sequence). CDR3 in amino acids: CASSVDRVDYGYTF. The CDR3 DNA reads TGTGCCAGTAGCGTCGACAGGGTTGACTATGGCTACACCTTC.

The V and J genes are TRBV6-8 and TRBJ1-1; D gene uncertain. In germline, CDR1 is MNHGY, CDR2 SAAAGT. This CDR3 has 12 residues. Trimming stripped 0 bases from V and 5 bases from J, with 4 bases between. The CDR3: CASSYSKTEAFF. The CDR3 coding sequence is TGTGCCAGCAGTTACTCGAAGACTGAAGCTTTCTTT.

This clone was observed a handful of times. V gene TRBV6-8 combines with J gene TRBJ2-3, with 13 bases aligning to TRBD2. The V and J ends lost 5 bases and 1 base, in that order; junction bases with no gene match: 0. In germline, CDR1 is MNHGY, CDR2 SAAAGT. This CDR3 is 15 amino acids long. CDR3 in amino acids: CASSGTSGGTDTQYF. CDR3 sequence (DNA): TGTGCCAGCAGTGGGACTAGCGGGGGCACAGATACGCAGTATTTT.

This chain uses TRBV19 with TRBJ2-2; D unresolved. Germline CDR1 is LNHDA and CDR2 is SQIVND (reference sequence). The length of the CDR3 is 11 residues. Trimming left V 7 bases short and J 10 bases short, with 10 bases between. The CDR3 reads CASKAREELFF. In DNA, the CDR3 is TGTGCCAGTAAGGCAAGGGAGGAGCTGTTTTTT.

This clone appeared many times. From the germline J gene comes the end of the CDR3, since the read stops 1 residue before it. The chain uses TRBV10-3 and TRBJ1-5; unclear D gene. The germline gives CDR1 ENHRY, CDR2 SYGVKD. Trimming removed 0 bases at V and 0 bases at J, with 3 bases between. The CDR3 has 14 amino acids. This chain's CDR3 is CAISESASNQPQHF. CDR3 DNA (partial): TGTGCCATCAGTGAGTCGGCTAGCAATCAGCCCCAGCAT.

By sample fraction, this clone is medium-sized (0.01 to 0.1%). The chain recombines TRBV4-1 with TRBJ2-4; D is ambiguous. This CDR3 is 14 amino acids long. Trimming removed 3 bases at V and 0 bases at J, with 6 bases between. From germline, CDR1 is MGHRA and CDR2 YSYEKL. CDR3 coding DNA: TGCGCCAGCAGCCAGGATCTAGCCAAAAACATTCAGTACTTC. Amino acids: CASSQDLAKNIQYF.